This TCR beta chain was identified in a study of blood T cell repertoires in COVID-19. Background on the study: Acute and convalescent COVID-19 specimens originated in the United States, Italy and Spain.

From germline, CDR1 is SGHRS and CDR2 YFSETQ. V gave up 4 bases and J gave up 5 bases, with 13 bases separating them. The CDR3 runs to 14 residues. Generated by immunoSEQ multiplex PCR, the TCRdb table keeps only in-frame clones and is missing some. The data contain roughly 40,000 clones, 79% of them singletons. This clone was picked up one time. The chain combines TRBV5-1 with TRBJ2-1; D might be TRBD2 (6 bases). The TCR was taken from a man in his 70s with acute or convalescent COVID-19. The material sequenced was peripheral blood. The CDR3 loop reads CASSTSSVNNEQFF. CDR3 DNA: TGCGCCAGCAGCACGTCTAGCGTTAACAATGAGCAGTTCTTC.